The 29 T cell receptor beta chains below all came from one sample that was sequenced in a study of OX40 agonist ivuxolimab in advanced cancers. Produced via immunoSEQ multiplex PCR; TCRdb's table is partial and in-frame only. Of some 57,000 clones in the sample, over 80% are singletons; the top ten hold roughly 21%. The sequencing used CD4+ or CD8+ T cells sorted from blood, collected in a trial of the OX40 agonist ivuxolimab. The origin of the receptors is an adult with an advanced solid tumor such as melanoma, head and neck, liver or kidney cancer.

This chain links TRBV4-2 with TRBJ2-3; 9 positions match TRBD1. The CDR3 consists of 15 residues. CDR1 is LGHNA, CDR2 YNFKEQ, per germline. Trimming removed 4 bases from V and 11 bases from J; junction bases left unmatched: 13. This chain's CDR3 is CASSLTGTGTNGQYF. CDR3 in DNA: TGTGCCAGCAGCCTTACCGGGACAGGGACTAACGGGCAGTATTTT.

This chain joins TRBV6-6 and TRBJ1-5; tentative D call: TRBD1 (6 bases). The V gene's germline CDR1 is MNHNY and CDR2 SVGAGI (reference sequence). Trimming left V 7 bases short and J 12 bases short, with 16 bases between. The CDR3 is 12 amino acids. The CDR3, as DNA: TGTGCCAGCACCAACGGGGGGGCAGGCCAGCATTTT. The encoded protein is CASTNGGAGQHF.

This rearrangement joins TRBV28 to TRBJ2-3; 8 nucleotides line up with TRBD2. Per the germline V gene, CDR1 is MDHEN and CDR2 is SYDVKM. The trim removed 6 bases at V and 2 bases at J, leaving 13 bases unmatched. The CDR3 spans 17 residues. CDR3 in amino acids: CASSPPSGSWVTDTQYF. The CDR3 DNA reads TGTGCCAGCAGCCCCCCAAGCGGGAGCTGGGTCACAGATACGCAGTATTTT.

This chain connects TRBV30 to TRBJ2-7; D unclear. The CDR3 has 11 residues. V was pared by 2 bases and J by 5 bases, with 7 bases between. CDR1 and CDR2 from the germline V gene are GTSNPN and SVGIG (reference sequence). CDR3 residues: CAWSPGNEQYF. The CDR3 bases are TGTGCCTGGAGTCCTGGTAACGAGCAGTACTTC.

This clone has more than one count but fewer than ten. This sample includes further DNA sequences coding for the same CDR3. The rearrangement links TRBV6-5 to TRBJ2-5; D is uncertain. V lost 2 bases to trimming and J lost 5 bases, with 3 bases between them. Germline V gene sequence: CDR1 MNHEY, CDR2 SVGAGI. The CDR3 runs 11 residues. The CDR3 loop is CASSYGETQYF. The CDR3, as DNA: TGTGCCAGCAGTTACGGGGAGACCCAGTACTTC.

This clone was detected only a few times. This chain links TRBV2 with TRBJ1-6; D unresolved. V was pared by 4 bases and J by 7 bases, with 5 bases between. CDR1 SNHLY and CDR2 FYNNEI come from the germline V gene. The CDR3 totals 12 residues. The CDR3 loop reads CASSAGNSPLHF. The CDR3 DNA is TGTGCCAGCAGTGCGGGGAATTCACCCCTCCACTTT.

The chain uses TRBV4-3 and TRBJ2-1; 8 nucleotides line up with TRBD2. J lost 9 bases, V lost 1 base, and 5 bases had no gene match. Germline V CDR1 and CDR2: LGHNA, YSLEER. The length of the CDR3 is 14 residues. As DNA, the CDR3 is TGCGCCAGCAGCCAAGCAACGGGGGGGCCTGAGCAGTTCTTC. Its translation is CASSQATGGPEQFF.

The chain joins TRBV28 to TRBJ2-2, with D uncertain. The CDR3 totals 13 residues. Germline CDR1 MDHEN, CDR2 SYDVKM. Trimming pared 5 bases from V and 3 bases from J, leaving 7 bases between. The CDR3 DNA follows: TGTGCCAGCAGTCCAACCTACACCGGGGAGCTGTTTTTT. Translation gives CASSPTYTGELFF. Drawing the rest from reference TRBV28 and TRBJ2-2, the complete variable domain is DVKVTQSSRYLVKRTGEKVFLECVQDMDHENMFWYRQDPGLGLRLIYFSYDVKMKEKGDIPEGYSVSREKKERFSLILESASTNQTSMYLCASSPTYTGELFFGEGSRLTVL.

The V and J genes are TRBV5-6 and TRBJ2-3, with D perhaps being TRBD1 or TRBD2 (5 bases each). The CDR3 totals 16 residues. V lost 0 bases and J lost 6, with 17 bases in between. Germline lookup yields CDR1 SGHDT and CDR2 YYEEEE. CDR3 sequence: CASSLVESLGVDTQYF. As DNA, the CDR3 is TGTGCCAGCAGCTTGGTGGAGAGTCTGGGGGTGGATACGCAGTATTTT.

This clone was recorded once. This CDR3 reads CASSTPPRDSYGYTF. The CDR3 DNA sequence: TGTGCCAGCAGTACCCCCCCCCGGGACAGCTATGGCTACACCTTC. This chain links TRBV28 with TRBJ1-2; 7 positions agree with TRBD1. Per the germline V gene, CDR1 is MDHEN and CDR2 is SYDVKM. J lost 4 bases, V lost 5 bases, and 10 bases had no gene match. The CDR3 loop spans 15 amino acids.

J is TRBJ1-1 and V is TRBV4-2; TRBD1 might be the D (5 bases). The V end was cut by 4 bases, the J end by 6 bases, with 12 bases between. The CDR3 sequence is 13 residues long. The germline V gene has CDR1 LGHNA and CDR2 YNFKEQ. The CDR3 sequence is CASSLYAGPEAFF. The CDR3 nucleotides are TGTGCCAGCAGCCTTTACGCGGGGCCTGAAGCTTTCTTT.

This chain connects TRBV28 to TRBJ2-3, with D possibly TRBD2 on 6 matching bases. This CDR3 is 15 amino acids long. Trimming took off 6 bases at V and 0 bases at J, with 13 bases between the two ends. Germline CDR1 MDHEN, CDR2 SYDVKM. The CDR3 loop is CASSAGRYSTDTQYF. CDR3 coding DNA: TGTGCCAGCAGCGCGGGGCGCTACAGCACAGATACGCAGTATTTT.

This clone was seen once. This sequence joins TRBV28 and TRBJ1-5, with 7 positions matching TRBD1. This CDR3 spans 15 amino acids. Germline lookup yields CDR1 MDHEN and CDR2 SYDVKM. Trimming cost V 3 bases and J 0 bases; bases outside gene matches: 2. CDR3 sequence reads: CASSLGQYSNQPQHF. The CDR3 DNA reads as TGTGCCAGCAGTTTGGGACAGTATAGCAATCAGCCCCAGCATTTT.

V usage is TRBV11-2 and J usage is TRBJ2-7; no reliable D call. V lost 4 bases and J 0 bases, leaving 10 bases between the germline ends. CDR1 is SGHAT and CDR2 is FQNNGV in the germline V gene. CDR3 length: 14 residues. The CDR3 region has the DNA TGTGCCAGCAGCTCCAGCATTAGCTCCTACGAGCAGTACGTC. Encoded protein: CASSSSISSYEQYV.

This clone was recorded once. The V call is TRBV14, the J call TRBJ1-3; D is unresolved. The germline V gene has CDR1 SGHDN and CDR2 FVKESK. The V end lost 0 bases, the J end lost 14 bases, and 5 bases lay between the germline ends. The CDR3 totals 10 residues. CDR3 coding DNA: TGTGCCAGCAGCCAAGATAGGGTATATTTT. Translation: CASSQDRVYF.

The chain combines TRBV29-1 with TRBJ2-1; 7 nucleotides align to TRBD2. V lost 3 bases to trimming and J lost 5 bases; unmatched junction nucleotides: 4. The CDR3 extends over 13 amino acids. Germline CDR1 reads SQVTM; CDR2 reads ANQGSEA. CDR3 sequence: CSVDGLADNEQFF. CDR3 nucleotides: TGCAGCGTTGATGGCCTAGCGGACAATGAGCAGTTCTTC.

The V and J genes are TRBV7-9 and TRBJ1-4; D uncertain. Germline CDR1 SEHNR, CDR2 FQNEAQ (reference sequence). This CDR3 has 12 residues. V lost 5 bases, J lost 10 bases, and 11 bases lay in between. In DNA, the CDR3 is TGTGCCAGCAGCAGAGGGCCGGGAAAACTGTTTTTT. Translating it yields CASSRGPGKLFF.

CDR3 in DNA: TGTGCCAGCAGTTTAAGCCCCCTTAGCGGGAGGGGCCCAGATACGCAGTATTTT. Amino acid sequence: CASSLSPLSGRGPDTQYF. The chain combines TRBV27 with TRBJ2-3, with 11 bases that match TRBD2. The germline V gene encodes CDR1 MNHEY and CDR2 SMNVEV (reference sequence). The ends lost 2 bases at V and 4 bases at J; junction bases unmatched: 11. There are 18 residues in the CDR3.

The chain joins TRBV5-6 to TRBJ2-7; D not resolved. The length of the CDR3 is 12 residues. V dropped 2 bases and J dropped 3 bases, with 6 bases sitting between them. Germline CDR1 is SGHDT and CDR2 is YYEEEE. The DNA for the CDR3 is TGTGCCAGCAGCTTATCCCTCTACGAGCAGTACTTC. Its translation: CASSLSLYEQYF.

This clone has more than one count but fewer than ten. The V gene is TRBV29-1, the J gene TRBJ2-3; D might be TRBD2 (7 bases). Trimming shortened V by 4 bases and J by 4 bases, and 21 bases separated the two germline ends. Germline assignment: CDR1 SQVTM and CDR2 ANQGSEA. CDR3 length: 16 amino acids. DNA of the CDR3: TGCAGCGTTGTATCCTCTAGAGGGGGGGCCGCAGATACGCAGTATTTT. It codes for CSVVSSRGGAADTQYF.

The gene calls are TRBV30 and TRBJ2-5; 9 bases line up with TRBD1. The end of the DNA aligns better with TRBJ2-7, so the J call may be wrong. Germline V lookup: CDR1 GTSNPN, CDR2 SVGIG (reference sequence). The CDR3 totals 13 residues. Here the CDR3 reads CAWMGTGSHEQYF. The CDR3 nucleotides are TGTGCCTGGATGGGGACAGGGAGCCACGAGCAGTACTTC.

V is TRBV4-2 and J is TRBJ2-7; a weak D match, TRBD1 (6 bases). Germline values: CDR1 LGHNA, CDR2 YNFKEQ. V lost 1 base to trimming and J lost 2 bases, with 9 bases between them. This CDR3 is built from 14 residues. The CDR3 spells CASSQARGAYEQYF. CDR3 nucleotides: TGTGCCAGCAGCCAAGCCAGGGGAGCCTACGAGCAGTACTTC.

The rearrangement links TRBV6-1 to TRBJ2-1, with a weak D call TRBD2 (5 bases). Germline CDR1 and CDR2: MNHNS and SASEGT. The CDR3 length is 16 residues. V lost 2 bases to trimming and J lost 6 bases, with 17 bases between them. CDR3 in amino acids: CASSEFTQTGSNEQFF. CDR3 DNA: TGTGCCAGCAGTGAATTCACGCAAACGGGGAGCAATGAGCAGTTCTTC.

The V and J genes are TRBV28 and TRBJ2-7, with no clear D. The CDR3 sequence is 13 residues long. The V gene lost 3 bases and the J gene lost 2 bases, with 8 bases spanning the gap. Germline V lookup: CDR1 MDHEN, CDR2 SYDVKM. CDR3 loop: CASSFSPPYEQYF. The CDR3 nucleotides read TGTGCCAGCAGTTTCTCCCCACCCTACGAGCAGTACTTC.

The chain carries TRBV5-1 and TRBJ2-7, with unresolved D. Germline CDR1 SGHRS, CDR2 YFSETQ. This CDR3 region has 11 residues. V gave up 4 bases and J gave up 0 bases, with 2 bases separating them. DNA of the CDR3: TGCGCCAGCAGCAACTCCTACGAGCAGTACTTC. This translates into CASSNSYEQYF.

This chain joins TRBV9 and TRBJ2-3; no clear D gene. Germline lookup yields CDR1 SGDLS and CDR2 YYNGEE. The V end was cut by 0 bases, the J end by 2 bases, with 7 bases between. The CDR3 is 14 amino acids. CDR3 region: CASSVGLTTDTQYF. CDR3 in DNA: TGTGCCAGCAGCGTAGGGCTAACCACAGATACGCAGTATTTT.

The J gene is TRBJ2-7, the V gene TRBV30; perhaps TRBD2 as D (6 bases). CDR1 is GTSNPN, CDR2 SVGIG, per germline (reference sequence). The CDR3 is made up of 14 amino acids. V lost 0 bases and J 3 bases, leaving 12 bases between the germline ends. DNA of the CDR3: TGTGCCTGGAGTGTGGGGACTGGAGACTACGAGCAGTACTTC. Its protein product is CAWSVGTGDYEQYF.

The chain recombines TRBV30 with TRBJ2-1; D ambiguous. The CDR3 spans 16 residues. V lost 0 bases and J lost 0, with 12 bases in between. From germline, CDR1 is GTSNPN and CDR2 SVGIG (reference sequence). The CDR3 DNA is TGTGCCTGGAGTGTAGAGGTACACAGCTCCTACAATGAGCAGTTCTTC. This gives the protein CAWSVEVHSSYNEQFF.

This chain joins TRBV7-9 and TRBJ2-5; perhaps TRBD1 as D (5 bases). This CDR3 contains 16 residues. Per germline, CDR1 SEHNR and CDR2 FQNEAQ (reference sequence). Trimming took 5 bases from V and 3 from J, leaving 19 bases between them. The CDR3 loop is CASSPPKGIGKETQYF. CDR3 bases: TGTGCCAGCAGCCCGCCGAAGGGGATAGGTAAAGAGACCCAGTACTTC.